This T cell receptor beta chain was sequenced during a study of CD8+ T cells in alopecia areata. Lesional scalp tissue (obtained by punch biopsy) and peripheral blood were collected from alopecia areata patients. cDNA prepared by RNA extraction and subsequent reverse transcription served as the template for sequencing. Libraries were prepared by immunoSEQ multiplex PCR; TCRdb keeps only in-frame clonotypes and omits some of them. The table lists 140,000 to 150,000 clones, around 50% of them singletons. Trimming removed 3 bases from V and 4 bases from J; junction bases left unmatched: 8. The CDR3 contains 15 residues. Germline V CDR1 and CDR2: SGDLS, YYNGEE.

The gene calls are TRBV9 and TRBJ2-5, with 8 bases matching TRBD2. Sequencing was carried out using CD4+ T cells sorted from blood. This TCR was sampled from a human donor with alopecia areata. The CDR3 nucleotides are TGTGCCAGCAGCGAGGGAGCGGGAGTGTTAGAGACCCAGTACTTC. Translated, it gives CASSEGAGVLETQYF.